This T cell receptor (beta chain) was recovered during a study of molecular identifiers for immune sequencing clone quantification. This clonotype has at least ten counts. TCRdb re-called the PCR reads with MiXCR, one entry per CDR3 protein. The sample includes over 600,000 distinct CDR3 sequences, around 20% of them seen just once. The CDR3 consists of 14 residues. The V segment lost 3 bases and the J segment 4 bases; nucleotides outside the gene matches: 3. Per germline, CDR1 MNHEY and CDR2 SMNVEV (reference sequence). This sequence was found in a human donor in good health. Some libraries in this study had Jurkat cell RNA spiked in. The sequenced material came from naive CD8+ T cells from blood, with Jurkat cell RNA spiked in. The subset here: FACS-sorted CD8+CD4-CCR7+CD45RA+ naive T cells. The chain has TRBV27 and TRBJ2-7, with TRBD1 matching 10 bases. The DNA for the CDR3 is TGTGCCAGCAGTTTCCCGGGACAGGGGTACGAGCAGTACTTC. It specifies CASSFPGQGYEQYF.